This T cell receptor (beta chain) was captured in a study of tumor-infiltrating lymphocytes in primary liver carcinoma. Study overall: Surgery removed the patients' primary liver carcinoma. Samples returned roughly 3.5 to 8 million productive TCRbeta reads each. Read depth did not differ significantly between tissue types. Notes on the study in general: The 250 largest clones made up significantly more of tumor than blood repertoires (p = 0.039). Pairs of tumor regions overlapped more than tumor-adjacent and tumor-blood pairs did.

With respect to this clonotype: No antigen is known for it. Compared with germline, one end of the junction differs, possibly owing to a read error.

From 500 ng total RNA, TCR beta cDNA was generated with a primer in the constant region. Sequencing libraries for TCR beta derived from three nested multiplex PCR rounds that used slightly modified ARM-PCR. The first two PCR rounds used TRBV1-TRBV30 primers with a Cbeta primer, approximately 9 cycles each. TCRdb called the multiplex PCR reads again in MiXCR, with one record for every CDR3 protein. This repertoire shows hundreds of thousands of distinct CDR3 sequences, around three fifths found once; its top ten account for about 8.4%. They got blood RNA out of unsorted whole blood and also pulled out germline DNA. Germline CDR1 and CDR2: SGHRS and YFSETQ. The CDR3 consists of 14 residues.

The chain has TRBV5-1 and TRBJ2-3; 7 bases agree with TRBD1. The specimen sequenced was peripheral blood. The origin of this receptor is a man in his forties with primary liver carcinoma and hepatitis B virus infection. The CDR3 is CASNLGQPTDTQYF. CDR3 coding DNA: TGCGCCAGCAACTTGGGACAGCCCACAGATACGCAGTATTTT. The whole variable domain, remainder taken from reference TRBV5-1 and TRBJ2-3, is KAGVTQTPRYLIKTRGQQVTLSCSPISGHRSVSWYQQTPGQGLQFLFEYFSETQRNKGNFPGRFSGRQFSNSRSEMNVSTLELGDSALYLCASNLGQPTDTQYFGPGTRLTVL.